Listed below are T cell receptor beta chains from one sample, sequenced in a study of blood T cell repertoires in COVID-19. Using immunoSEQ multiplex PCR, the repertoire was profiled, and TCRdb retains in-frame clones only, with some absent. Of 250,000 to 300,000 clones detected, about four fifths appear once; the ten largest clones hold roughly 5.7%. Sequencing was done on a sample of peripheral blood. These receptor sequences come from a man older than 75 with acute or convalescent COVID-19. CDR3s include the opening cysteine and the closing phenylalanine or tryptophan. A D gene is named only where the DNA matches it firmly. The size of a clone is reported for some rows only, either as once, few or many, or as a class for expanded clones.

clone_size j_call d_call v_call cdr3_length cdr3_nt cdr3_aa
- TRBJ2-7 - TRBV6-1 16 TGTGCCAGCAGTGAAAATCCTAGCGAGAACTTCTACGAGCAGTACTTC CASSENPSENFYEQYF
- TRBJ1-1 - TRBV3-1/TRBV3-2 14 TGTGCCAGCAGGCCGGCGGGGAGGGGCACTGAAGCTTTCTTT CASRPAGRGTEAFF
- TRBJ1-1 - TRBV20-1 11 TGCAGTGCTAGAGCGGGGGGGCGAGCTTTCTTT CSARAGGRAFF
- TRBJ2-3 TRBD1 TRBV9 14 TGTGCCAGCAGCTGGGACAGGGAAGCAGATACGCAGTATTTT CASSWDREADTQYF
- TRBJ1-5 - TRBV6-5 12 TGTGCCAGCAAGGGGGTTGGTCAGCCCCAGCATTTT CASKGVGQPQHF
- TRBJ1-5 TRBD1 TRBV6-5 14 TGTGCCAGCAAGACAGGGCCCCGCAATCAGCCCCAGCATTTT CASKTGPRNQPQHF
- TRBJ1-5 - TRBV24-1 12 TGTGCCACCGACGACTACAATCAGCCCCAGCATTTT CATDDYNQPQHF
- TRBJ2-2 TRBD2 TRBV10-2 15 TGCGCCAGCAAAAGGCGGGAGGGCCCGACCGGGGAGCTGTTTTTT CASKRREGPTGELFF
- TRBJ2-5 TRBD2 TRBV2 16 TGTGCCAGCGGAAGGACTAGCGGGGGGGCTCGGGAGACCCAGTACTTC CASGRTSGGARETQYF
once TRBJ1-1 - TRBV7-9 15 TGTGCCAGCAGCTTAAAACGGGTCCCGAACACTGAAGCTTTCTTT CASSLKRVPNTEAFF
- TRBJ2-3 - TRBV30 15 TGTGCCTGGAGGGTACGGGGTGAAAGCACAGATACGCAGTATTTT CAWRVRGESTDTQYF
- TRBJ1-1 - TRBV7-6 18 TGTGCCAGCAGCTTAGTTTGGGGGGAAGGTCAAGGTGGGACTGAAGCTTTCTTT CASSLVWGEGQGGTEAFF
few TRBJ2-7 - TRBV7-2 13 TGTGCCAGCAGCTTAGGTCCCTCGGCGGAGCAAGCCTTC CASSLGPSAEQAF
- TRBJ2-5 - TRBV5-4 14 TGTGCCAGCAGCCCTCAGGGTCCCCAAGAGACCCAGTACTTC CASSPQGPQETQYF
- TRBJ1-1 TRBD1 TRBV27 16 TGTGCCAGCAGTTTCAAACCGACAGGGGGTAGCACTGAAGCTTTCTTT CASSFKPTGGSTEAFF
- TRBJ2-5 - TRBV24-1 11 TGTGCCACCAGTAATAGAGAGACCCAGTACTTC CATSNRETQYF
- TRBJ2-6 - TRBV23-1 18 TGCGCCAGCAGTCAATCGATTTTAGCGTCCTTGTGGGCCAACGTCCTGACTTTC CASSQSILASLWANVLTF
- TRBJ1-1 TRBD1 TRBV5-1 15 TGCGCCAGCAGGGACAGGGGGCCTGTGAACACTGAAGCTTTCTTT CASRDRGPVNTEAFF
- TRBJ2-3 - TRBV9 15 TGTGCCAGCAGCGTAGCTGCAGGGGCGGCAGATACGCAGTATTTT CASSVAAGAADTQYF
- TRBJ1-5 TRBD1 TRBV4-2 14 TGTGCCAGCAGCCCGGGGACAGTTAATCAGCCCCAGCATTTT CASSPGTVNQPQHF
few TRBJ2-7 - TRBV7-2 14 TGTGCCAGCAGCTTAGCGGTGGGGCTGATCGAGCAGTACTTC CASSLAVGLIEQYF
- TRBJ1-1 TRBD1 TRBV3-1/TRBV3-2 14 TGTGCCAGCAGCCCGGACAGGGGGAGGACTGAAGCTTTCTTT CASSPDRGRTEAFF
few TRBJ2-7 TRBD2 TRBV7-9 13 TGTGCCAGCCGACTAGCGGGTTCCTACGAGCAGTACTTC CASRLAGSYEQYF
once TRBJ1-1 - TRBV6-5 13 TGTGCCAGCACCCGAGGGGACACCACTGAAGCTTTCTTT CASTRGDTTEAFF
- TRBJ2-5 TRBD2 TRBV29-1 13 TGCAGCGTTGGATCGAGCGGGATTGAGACCCAGTACTTC CSVGSSGIETQYF
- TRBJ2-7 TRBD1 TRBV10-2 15 TGCGCCAGCAGAGGCAGAGGACAGGGACCCTACGAGCAGTACTTC CASRGRGQGPYEQYF
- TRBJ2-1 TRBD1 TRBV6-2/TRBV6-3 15 TGTGCCAGCAGTGGGGACAGGGGGTCCTACAATGAGCAGTTCTTC CASSGDRGSYNEQFF
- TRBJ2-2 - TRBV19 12 TGTGCCAGTCATAGAGGAACCGGGGAGCTGTTTTTT CASHRGTGELFF
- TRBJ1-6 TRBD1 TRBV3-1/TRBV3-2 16 TGTGCCAGCAGCACACGACAGGGGTCGTATAATTCACCCCTCCACTTT CASSTRQGSYNSPLHF
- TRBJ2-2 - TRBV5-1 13 TGCGCCAGCAGCCGGGACTGGGCCGGGGAGCTGTTTTTT CASSRDWAGELFF
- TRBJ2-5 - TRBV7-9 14 TGTGCCAGCAGCGTCCTAGACTACCAAGAGACCCAGTACTTC CASSVLDYQETQYF
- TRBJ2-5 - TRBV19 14 TGTGCCAGTAGTTCGGGCACAGGATCCGAGACCCAGTACTTC CASSSGTGSETQYF
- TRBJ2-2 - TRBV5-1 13 TGCGCCAGCAGATTGGCGGACACCGGGGAGCTGTTTTTT CASRLADTGELFF
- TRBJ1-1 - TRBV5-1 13 TGCGCCAGCAGCTTCGAGCAGAACACTGAAGCTTTCTTT CASSFEQNTEAFF
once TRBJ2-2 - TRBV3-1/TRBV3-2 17 TGTGCCAGCAGCCACAGTGTTCTGCGGGGGAACACCGGGGAGCTGTTTTTT CASSHSVLRGNTGELFF
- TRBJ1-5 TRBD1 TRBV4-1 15 TGCGCCAGCAGCCAAGCCCGGGACAGGGGACCGCCCCAGCATTTT CASSQARDRGPPQHF
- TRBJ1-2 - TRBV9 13 TGTGCCAGCAGCGTCGGAGGGATAGATGGCTACACCTTC CASSVGGIDGYTF
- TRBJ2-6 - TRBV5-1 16 TGCGCCAGCAGCCCCCGACAGTTCTCTGGGGCCAACGTCCTGACTTTC CASSPRQFSGANVLTF
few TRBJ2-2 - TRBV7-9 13 TGTGCCAGCAGCCGACTAGAGATCGGGGAGCTGTTTTTT CASSRLEIGELFF
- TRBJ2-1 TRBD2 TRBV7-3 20 TGTGCCAGCAGCTTCCTCCCCGGGACTAGCGGGGGGGGCTCCTACAATGAGCAGTTCTTC CASSFLPGTSGGGSYNEQFF
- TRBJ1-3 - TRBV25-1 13 TGTGCCAGCACAGCGTTCTCTGGAAACACCATATATTTT CASTAFSGNTIYF
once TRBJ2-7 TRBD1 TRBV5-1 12 TGTTTTCGGACAGGGACGGTGCGTGAGCAGTACTTC CFRTGTVREQYF
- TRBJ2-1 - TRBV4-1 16 TGCGCCAGCAGCCAGTCGGAACAGAGTACCTACAATGAGCAGTTCTTC CASSQSEQSTYNEQFF
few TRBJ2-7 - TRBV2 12 TGTGCCAGCAGGACAGATTTCTACGAGCAGTACTTC CASRTDFYEQYF
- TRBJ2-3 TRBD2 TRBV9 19 TGTGCCAGCAGCGTAGGTTCGGCTAGCGGGACGAGGTTCGCGGGTACGCAGTATTTT CASSVGSASGTRFAGTQYF
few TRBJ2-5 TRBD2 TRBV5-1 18 TGCGCCAGCAGCTTTGGAAATAGCGGGGGGGCCGGAGGAGAGACCCAGTACTTC CASSFGNSGGAGGETQYF
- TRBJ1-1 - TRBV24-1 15 TGTGCCACCAGGCCAGGCAGGGGAATGAACACTGAAGCTTTCTTT CATRPGRGMNTEAFF
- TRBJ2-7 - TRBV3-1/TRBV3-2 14 TGTGCCAGCAGCCAAGAGGTGCAGACCTACGAGCAGTACTTC CASSQEVQTYEQYF
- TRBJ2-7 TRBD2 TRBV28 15 TGTGCCAGCAGTTCCCCTAGCGGGGGGACTTACGAGCAGTACTTC CASSSPSGGTYEQYF
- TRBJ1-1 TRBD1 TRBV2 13 TGTGCCAGCCAAACAGGGGGCTATACTGAAGCTTTCTTT CASQTGGYTEAFF